Given below is one T cell receptor (beta chain) in context. It has no known antigen specificity. No much larger clone exists at a distance of one base, and base qualities are not known. The sample's time point, from its label and the paper: baseline before first vaccination. Samples from vaccinated people were obtained from the UK trials COV001 and COV002, which included a single-blind randomized controlled phase 2/3 trial of AZD1222 (ChAdOx1 nCoV-19) in healthy adults. For TCRbeta chain sequencing, PBMC samples from trial participants were taken at day 0 and at day 28 after the second dose. The cysteine opens and the phenylalanine closes a CDR3 of 14 amino acids. This entry keeps only the CDR3 DNA: 42 bases, framed from base 1. Trimming costs V 6 bases and J 4 bases, and their ends lie 13 bases apart. CDR1 and CDR2 are read off the germline V gene as MNHEY and SVGAGI. This sample was included in a study of T cell responses to AZD1222 COVID-19 vaccine (dated by TCRdb to the early 2020s). With respect to the entire study: AZD1222 recipients with second doses at about 4 weeks or about 12 weeks were pooled, because spike-specific TCR depth and breadth did not differ between schedules. A total of 233 trial participants underwent TCR sequencing, of whom around 210 had received two doses of AZD1222 and about 25 had received two doses of the MenACWY control vaccine. Trial participants were enrolled by age into 18-55, 56-69 and 70-plus year subgroups, with about 150, 28 and 57 TCR-sequenced participants respectively.

The CDR3 regions of human TCRbeta chains were analyzed by immunosequencing. Under the source paper's analysis protocol: Repertoire TCRs were matched against a reference library of SARS-CoV-2-specific TCRs generated with the MIRA antigen-specificity platform. Breadth was defined as the fraction of unique TCRs that were SARS-CoV-2-associated. Depth was defined as the fraction of total T cells that were SARS-CoV-2-associated. Using the MIRA data, every spike-specific TCR was mapped to the spike region that the TCR reacted to and assigned to either a CD4 or a CD8 class. Log10-transformed breadth and depth values were compared by one-way ANOVA with Sidak's multiple comparisons tests. The table was pulled from immuneACCESS by TCRdb, which kept in-frame rearrangements only. Such tables lose some clones; where checked, under half of the loss comes from unresolved V genes, and the rest has no known cause. Clone size and the V and J calls come from that table; the DNA yielded D and trimming. The sample table contains roughly 150,000 clones; only one count was recorded for around 91% of them. The ten largest account for roughly 5% of the sample.

Summary of the overall study and its limitations: Only a handful of AZD1222 recipients were SARS-CoV-2 seropositive at baseline, limiting conclusions about previously exposed vaccinees. In the small 56-69-year group, the increase in depth fell short of significance, most likely because of low power. No day 14 peak-response samples were available, so repertoires were characterized only after the peak T cell response. Participants were mostly white British, with more females than males. The authors suggested clonal diversity may have been underestimated. After two AZD1222 doses, both the breadth and the depth of spike-specific TCRs were significantly higher than at day 0 and than in MenACWY recipients. Reportedly, close to half of the unique spike-specific TCRs recognized epitopes lying outside the regions that are mutated in the B.1.351 and B.1.1.7 variants. Vaccine-associated CD4 TCRs spanned the whole spike protein, with dominant responses in regions 160-218 and 743-854.

The source of this sequence is an adult in good health. Here the sequenced sample was peripheral blood, taken on day 0 of AZD1222 vaccination. The rearranged chain carries TRBV6-5 and TRBJ1-5; 5 matching bases give a weak D call of TRBD1. The CDR3 sequence is CASSAGHGNQPQHF. The nucleotide sequence is given as TGTGCCAGCAGCGCTGGACACGGAAATCAGCCCCAGCATTTT.